This T cell receptor beta chain was observed in a study of blood T cell repertoires in COVID-19 (dated by TCRdb to 2020 to 2021). Some background on the complete study: The collaborator samples originated in the United States, Italy and Spain and spanned the acute and convalescent phases of COVID-19. The material from the prospective study consisted of cDNA or gDNA derived from T cells, B-cell-depleted T cells, or PBMCs. Deeply sampled blood TCRbeta repertoires from subjects exposed to, actively infected with, or recovered from COVID-19 were included in the dataset. The repertoires were released in a freely available public database meant as a resource for research on the immune response to SARS-CoV-2. The samples were drawn from the first 160 participants of the ongoing ImmuneRACE study and from 1,254 subjects provided by 6 global collaborators. Sample metadata almost always included a de-identified subject ID, COVID-19 status, age in years and sex. Where HLA class I and class II types were available, the types were taken from metadata supplied by the sample provider, not from assay-based typing. Points the paper makes about the study in general: The quantity of clinical and demographic metadata differed by source and by participant and was supplied without curation.

TCRbeta CDR3 regions were amplified from genomic DNA using the immunoSEQ Assay, a bias-controlled multiplex PCR. On the study's bioinformatics: The number of nucleated cells in each sample was estimated from the amplification of reference gene primers within the assay. Sequence reads were collapsed and filtered to measure the absolute abundance of every unique TCRbeta CDR3 rearrangement. Productive Simpson clonality was computed per sample as the square root of Simpson's diversity index over productive rearrangements. As stored in TCRdb, this immuneACCESS dataset retains in-frame rearrangements with V and J assigned. A fraction of the clones does not appear; measured against another copy, unresolved V genes explain less than half of the discrepancy, and the remainder lacks a known reason. The DNA gave D and trimming, while V, J and clone size come from that table. The sample records more than 150,000 clones, roughly 86% of which are singletons. Roughly 0.53% of the sample goes to the ten largest clones.

In Seattle, one collaborating source enrolled patients while the infection was active and tracked those patients longitudinally over the course of disease. Collaborating institutions collected whole blood in K2EDTA tubes following their own protocols. Collaborator samples were shipped for TCRbeta analysis as frozen whole blood, isolated PBMCs, or DNA extracted from either sample type. Of note for this clone: The specificity of this receptor is unknown. There are no base qualities to consult, and no much larger clone falls within one base.

The CDR3 sequence holds 15 residues, the cysteine and phenylalanine included. Only CDR3 DNA remains: 45 bases, in frame from the first base. V drops 7 bases and J drops 0 bases, leaving 13 bases in between. Sequences MNHEY (CDR1) and SVGAGI (CDR2) are obtained from the germline V gene. The specimen was peripheral blood. Recombination joined TRBV6-5 with TRBJ1-3; the D segment cannot be called with confidence. The TCR sequence derives from a man aged 55 to 70 with COVID-19, enrolled during active disease. The sequenced DNA: TGTGCCAGCACGCCGGGGTCGGGCTCTGGAAACACCATATATTTT. It translates as CASTPGSGSGNTIYF.